Below are 23 T cell receptor beta chains sequenced from a single sample in a study of blood T cell repertoires in COVID-19. Assay used: immunoSEQ multiplex PCR; TCRdb lists only in-frame clones, some missing. This sample carries fewer than 200,000 clones, over 75% of them seen once, and the ten largest clones take around 1.2%. Source material: peripheral blood. The receptors here all came from a man aged 55 to 70 who had recovered from COVID-19.

V gene TRBV6-5 combines with J gene TRBJ1-2; D is undetermined. V was shortened by 6 bases and J by 3 bases, with 11 bases between the two germline ends. The CDR3 is made up of 13 amino acids. Germline CDR1 reads MNHEY; CDR2 reads SVGAGI. The CDR3 loop reads CASRPPGYYGYTF. CDR3 DNA sequence: TGTGCCAGCAGACCCCCGGGTTACTATGGCTACACCTTC.

J is TRBJ1-4 and V is TRBV7-8; TRBD1 aligns across 7 bases. Germline CDR1 and CDR2: SGHVS and FQNEAQ. V dropped 3 bases and J dropped 6; count of bases not matched to a gene: 4. The CDR3 length is 14 residues. CDR3 in amino acids: CASSFSTGDEKLFF. CDR3 DNA sequence: TGTGCCAGCAGCTTCAGCACAGGGGATGAAAAACTGTTTTTT.

In nucleotides, the CDR3 is TGCGCCAGCAGGGTTGACAGGGCTGGAAACACCATATATTTT. Protein sequence: CASRVDRAGNTIYF. The gene calls are TRBV10-1 and TRBJ1-3, with 7 bases lining up with TRBD1. The CDR3 spans 14 residues. Germline CDR1 reads WNHNN; CDR2 reads SYGVQD (reference sequence). Unmatched junction bases numbered 4, after V lost 6 bases and J lost 2 bases.

This clone was observed at least ten times. The rearrangement joins TRBV7-2 to TRBJ1-2, with 9 bases fitting TRBD1. This CDR3 has 15 amino acids. V lost 1 base to trimming and J lost 7 bases; unmatched junction nucleotides: 7. Germline V gene data show CDR1 as SGHTA and CDR2 as FQGNSA. CDR3 in DNA: TGTGCCAGCAGCTTAGGACCGGACAGGGGAGGTGGCTACACCTTC. Translating gives CASSLGPDRGGGYTF.

The chain links TRBV12-3 or TRBV12-4 to TRBJ2-5; a possible D gene is TRBD2 (6 bases). The CDR3 runs to 11 residues. V was clipped by 8 bases and J by 4 bases, with 8 bases between them. The CDR3 region is CASSSVETQYF. Here the CDR3 DNA reads TGTGCCAGCTCTAGCGTAGAGACCCAGTACTTC.

CDR3 amino acids: CASSKLQGADNIQYF. In DNA, the CDR3 is TGTGCCAGCAGCAAGCTTCAGGGGGCGGATAACATTCAGTACTTC. This chain joins TRBV11-2 and TRBJ2-4; 8 nucleotides align to TRBD1. V gave up 5 bases and J gave up 7 bases; unmatched junction bases: 10. CDR3 length: 15 amino acids. Germline CDR1 is SGHAT and CDR2 is FQNNGV.

V gene TRBV29-1 combines with J gene TRBJ2-1; 9 bases are shared with TRBD2. The CDR3 runs 13 residues. The V segment lost 5 bases and the J segment 2 bases; nucleotides outside the gene matches: 1. Germline lookup yields CDR1 SQVTM and CDR2 ANQGSEA. The CDR3 loop reads CSVSGGTYNEQFF. CDR3 sequence (DNA): TGCAGCGTTAGCGGGGGGACCTACAATGAGCAGTTCTTC.

The V and J genes are TRBV27 and TRBJ1-1; no firm D call. The CDR3 is 12 amino acids. Trimming took off 3 bases at V and 4 bases at J, with 6 bases between the two ends. Per germline, CDR1 MNHEY and CDR2 SMNVEV (reference sequence). This CDR3 is CASSFYGTEAFF. The CDR3 DNA reads as TGTGCCAGCAGTTTTTACGGCACTGAAGCTTTCTTT.

This chain uses TRBV6-5 with TRBJ1-4, with TRBD1 identical over 10 bases. Unmatched junction bases numbered 6, after V lost 7 bases and J lost 7 bases. Germline V gives CDR1 MNHEY, CDR2 SVGAGI. The CDR3 runs to 14 residues. CDR3 loop: CASTQTGGVEKLFF. Written as DNA, the CDR3 is TGTGCCAGCACGCAGACAGGGGGCGTTGAAAAACTGTTTTTT.

This rearrangement joins TRBV6-5 to TRBJ1-4; 7 bases line up with TRBD1. Germline CDR1 is MNHEY and CDR2 is SVGAGI. V lost 2 bases to trimming and J lost 5 bases; unmatched junction nucleotides: 8. CDR3 length equals 16 residues. Here the CDR3 DNA reads TGTGCCAGCAGTTACCCGATGACAGGGTGGAATGAAAAACTGTTTTTT. This translates into CASSYPMTGWNEKLFF.

The rearrangement uses TRBV6-5 and TRBJ1-1; a possible D gene is TRBD1 (6 bases). This CDR3 is 13 amino acids long. V lost 6 bases to trimming and J lost 4 bases, with 12 bases between them. The V gene's germline CDR1 is MNHEY and CDR2 SVGAGI. The CDR3 DNA reads as TGTGCCAGCAGCCGTGGGGGCAGCACTGAAGCTTTCTTT. Protein: CASSRGGSTEAFF.

This chain uses TRBV28 with TRBJ2-7; 8 bases fit TRBD1. With V trimmed by 7 bases and J by 1 base, 6 bases remained unmatched. CDR3 length: 14 amino acids. Germline V gene lookup returns CDR1 MDHEN and CDR2 SYDVKM. The CDR3 DNA follows: TGTGCCAGCATCCAGGGGGCTGAATCCTACGAGCAGTACTTC. Its translation is CASIQGAESYEQYF.

This clone turned up a few times. The rearrangement uses TRBV19 and TRBJ1-1, with 7 positions matching TRBD1. The CDR3 sequence is 15 residues long. V gave up 7 bases and J gave up 0 bases; unmatched junction bases: 8. The germline V gene has CDR1 LNHDA and CDR2 SQIVND (reference sequence). CDR3 coding DNA: TGTGCCAGTACCGACGGGACAGAAATGAACACTGAAGCTTTCTTT. It specifies CASTDGTEMNTEAFF.

CDR3 protein: CASSPGQGNQPQHF. The CDR3 DNA reads as TGTGCCAGCAGCCCTGGACAGGGGAATCAGCCCCAGCATTTT. The chain is built from TRBV3-1 (or the pseudogene TRBV3-2) and TRBJ1-5; TRBD1 matches 9 bases. The trim removed 4 bases at V and 4 bases at J, leaving 2 bases unmatched. From germline, CDR1 is LGHDT and CDR2 YNNKEL (reference sequence). This CDR3 has 14 residues.

Concerning this clone itself: Other nucleotide sequences from this sample produce the same CDR3. This chain links TRBV6-5 with TRBJ1-2; a possible D gene is TRBD1 (6 bases). Looked up from germline, CDR1 is MNHEY and CDR2 is SVGAGI. There are 15 residues in the CDR3. The ends were cut back, 2 bases at V and 5 bases at J, with 15 bases in the middle. CDR3 residues: CASSYLLGGGYGYTF. The CDR3 nucleotides read TGTGCCAGCAGTTACCTCCTGGGAGGGGGATATGGCTACACCTTC.

The chain recombines TRBV5-6 with TRBJ1-1, with 8 bases matching TRBD1. The CDR3 consists of 15 residues. With 4 bases clipped from V and 6 bases from J, the junction kept 11 bases outside the gene matches. Germline V gene data show CDR1 as SGHDT and CDR2 as YYEEEE. The CDR3 DNA follows: TGTGCCAGCAGCCGCGGACAGGGATGGGACGCTGAAGCTTTCTTT. It codes for CASSRGQGWDAEAFF.

This clone has just a few counts. The rearrangement uses TRBV18 and TRBJ1-1, with D perhaps matching TRBD1 (6 bases). The germline V and J ends were trimmed by 4 bases and 2 bases, with 11 bases remaining between them. The CDR3 runs to 14 residues. CDR1 is KGHSH, CDR2 LQKENI, per germline. The CDR3 loop reads CASSLPGHNTEAFF. In DNA form, the CDR3 reads TGTGCCAGCTCACTCCCGGGACACAACACTGAAGCTTTCTTT.

J is TRBJ2-7 and V is TRBV28; 8 bases line up with TRBD1. From germline, CDR1 is MDHEN and CDR2 SYDVKM. The CDR3 loop spans 13 amino acids. V was pared by 8 bases and J by 6 bases, with 9 bases of the junction left unmatched. CDR3 loop: CASRLQGAREQYF. CDR3 DNA sequence: TGTGCCAGCCGGCTCCAGGGGGCGCGCGAGCAGTACTTC.

This clone was recorded only once. This chain links TRBV5-1 with TRBJ1-1, with 10 bases identical to TRBD1. V was clipped by 2 bases and J by 1 base; unmatched bases: 8. CDR3 size: 17 residues. Germline CDR1 SGHRS, CDR2 YFSETQ. CDR3 sequence (DNA): TGCGCCAGCAGCTTAGTTGGGACAGGGGACGCGAACACTGAAGCTTTCTTT. Residues: CASSLVGTGDANTEAFF.

This chain links TRBV19 with TRBJ2-5, with 8 bases fitting TRBD2. Losses at the gene ends were 5 bases for V and 4 bases for J; bases not matched to a gene: 9. The CDR3 loop spans 15 amino acids. From germline, CDR1 is LNHDA and CDR2 SQIVND (reference sequence). The DNA of the CDR3 is TGTGCCAGTAGTGGCTCGGGACTAGAGATAGAGACCCAGTACTTC. Translated: CASSGSGLEIETQYF.

The J gene is TRBJ2-2, the V gene TRBV6-5; 7 bases line up with TRBD2. Germline V gene sequence: CDR1 MNHEY, CDR2 SVGAGI. The CDR3 totals 13 residues. The V gene end was trimmed by 10 bases and the J gene end by 4 bases; junction bases not matched to a gene: 6. CDR3 nucleotides: TGTGCCACCTGCCGGGAGGCCACCGGGGAGCTGTTTTTT. Translated, it gives CATCREATGELFF.

In DNA form, the CDR3 reads TGTGCCAGCAGCCCCCCCAGATACGAGCAGTACTTC. It yields the protein CASSPPRYEQYF. This sequence joins TRBV5-8 and TRBJ2-7; D not resolved. There are 12 residues in the CDR3. CDR1 and CDR2 from the germline V gene are SGHTS and YDEGEE. V was pared by 4 bases and J by 4 bases, with 9 bases between.

The rearrangement uses TRBV19 and TRBJ2-2; TRBD1 aligns across 10 bases. Trimming took 5 bases from V and 4 from J; bases not matched to a gene: 4. The germline CDR1 and CDR2 sequences are LNHDA and SQIVND (reference sequence). The CDR3 totals 15 residues. This chain's CDR3 is CASSPWDRGTGELFF. The CDR3 DNA sequence: TGTGCCAGTAGTCCATGGGACAGGGGCACCGGGGAGCTGTTTTTT.